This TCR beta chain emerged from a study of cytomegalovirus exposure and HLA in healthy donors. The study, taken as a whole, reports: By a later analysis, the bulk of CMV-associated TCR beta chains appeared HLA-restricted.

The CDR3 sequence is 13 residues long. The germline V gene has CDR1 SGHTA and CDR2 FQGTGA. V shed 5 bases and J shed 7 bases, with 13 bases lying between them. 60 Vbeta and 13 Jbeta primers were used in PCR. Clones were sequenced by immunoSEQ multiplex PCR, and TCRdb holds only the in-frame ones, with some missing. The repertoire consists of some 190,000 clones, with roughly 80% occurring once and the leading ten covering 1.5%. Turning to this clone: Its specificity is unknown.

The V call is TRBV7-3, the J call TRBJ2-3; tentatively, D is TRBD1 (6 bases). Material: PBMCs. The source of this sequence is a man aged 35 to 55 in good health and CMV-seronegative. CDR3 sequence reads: CASSPGQTNTQYF. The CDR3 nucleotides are TGTGCCAGCAGCCCTGGACAGACGAATACGCAGTATTTT.